What follows are 14 T cell receptor beta chains derived from one specimen sequenced in a study of human T cells and chemical hapten exposure. Regarding time point: pre-sensitization, week 0. Sample treatment: therapeutic diphenylcyclopropenone sensitization with weekly scalp DPC. Using its own MiXCR run on the RACE reads, TCRdb lists one record per CDR3 protein. Here the sample spans under 200,000 distinct CDR3 sequences, 30% being singletons. This sample comprised whole blood, obtained in connection with sensitization to the hapten diphenylcyclopropenone (DPC). Every receptor here comes from a woman under 40 with alopecia areata. Some clones in this sample may be carry-over from other donors' samples.

The V gene is TRBV29-1, the J gene TRBJ2-1; D gene unclear. The CDR3 is 12 amino acids. Germline lookup yields CDR1 SQVTM and CDR2 ANQGSEA. The V gene lost 5 bases and the J gene lost 8 bases, with 13 bases spanning the gap. The CDR3: CSVFQVVDEQFF. The CDR3 nucleotides read TGCAGCGTTTTCCAGGTCGTCGATGAGCAGTTCTTC.

This rearrangement joins TRBV4-1 to TRBJ2-6; TRBD1 might be the D (5 bases). Trimming cost V 3 bases and J 1 base, with 7 bases left between them. Germline CDR1 reads MGHRA; CDR2 reads YSYEKL. The length of the CDR3 is 15 residues. CDR3 nucleotide sequence: TGCGCCAGCAGCCAGCAGGGTTCTGGGGCCAACGTCCTGACTTTC. Encoded protein: CASSQQGSGANVLTF.

This clonotype turned up a few times. The J gene is TRBJ1-3, the V gene TRBV28; TRBD1 aligns across 9 bases. V lost 5 bases to trimming and J lost 0 bases; unmatched junction nucleotides: 8. Germline V gene data show CDR1 as MDHEN and CDR2 as SYDVKM. CDR3 length: 17 residues. The CDR3 DNA is TGTGCCAGCAGTATGGGACAGGGCGCCTACTCTGGAAACACCATATATTTT. Its translation: CASSMGQGAYSGNTIYF. Variable domain in full (rest from reference TRBV28 and TRBJ1-3): DVKVTQSSRYLVKRTGEKVFLECVQDMDHENMFWYRQDPGLGLRLIYFSYDVKMKEKGDIPEGYSVSREKKERFSLILESASTNQTSMYLCASSMGQGAYSGNTIYFGEGSWLTVV.

The chain couples TRBV11-2 to TRBJ2-5; possibly TRBD2 for D (6 bases). Trimming stripped 6 bases from V and 4 bases from J, with 9 bases between. From germline, CDR1 is SGHAT and CDR2 FQNNGV. The CDR3 totals 12 residues. CDR3 residues: CASRGGGETQYF. The CDR3 nucleotides read TGTGCCAGCAGGGGAGGAGGAGAGACCCAGTACTTC. Filled out from reference TRBV11-2 and TRBJ2-5, the complete variable domain reads EAGVAQSPRYKIIEKRQSVAFWCNPISGHATLYWYQQILGQGPKLLIQFQNNGVVDDSQLPKDRFSAERLKGVDSTLKIQPAKLEDSAVYLCASRGGGETQYFGPGTRLLVL.

V and J are TRBV20-1 and TRBJ2-2, with 11 positions matching TRBD1. The J segment lost 7 bases and the V segment lost 1 base, leaving 5 bases of the junction unmatched. CDR1 and CDR2 from the germline V gene are DFQATT and SNEGSKA (reference sequence). This CDR3 is built from 15 residues. In nucleotides, the CDR3 is TGCAGTGCTAGAGGGACAGGGGGCGTCGGCGGGGAGCTGTTTTTT. It is translated as CSARGTGGVGGELFF.

This clonotype has just a few counts. The chain couples TRBV6-4 to TRBJ1-5; D is unresolved. The CDR3 runs 11 residues. From germline, CDR1 is MRHNA and CDR2 SNTAGT. Trimming shortened V by 8 bases and J by 5 bases, and 7 bases separated the two germline ends. CDR3 loop: CASEGDQPQHF. The DNA of the CDR3 is TGTGCCAGCGAGGGTGATCAGCCCCAGCATTTT.

This clonotype was seen a handful of times. The DNA for the CDR3 is TGTGCCAGCAGGGAGAACAGGGGGCTAGCCACTGAAGCTTTCTTT. It encodes CASRENRGLATEAFF. The V and J genes are TRBV6-5 and TRBJ1-1; 9 nucleotides agree with TRBD1. Germline V gene sequence: CDR1 MNHEY, CDR2 SVGAGI. The CDR3 has 15 residues. J lost 4 bases, V lost 6 bases, and 9 bases had no gene match.

This clonotype turned up a few times. The chain employs TRBV11-2 and TRBJ2-2; 9 bases align to TRBD1. The CDR3 is made up of 15 amino acids. Germline V CDR1 and CDR2: SGHAT, FQNNGV. V lost 6 bases to trimming and J lost 2 bases; unmatched junction nucleotides: 4. CDR3 sequence reads: CASRAGQGNTGELFF. The CDR3, as DNA: TGTGCCAGCAGGGCGGGACAGGGTAACACCGGGGAGCTGTTTTTT.

CDR3 nucleotide sequence: TGTGCCAGCAAACCAAGCTCTGGAAACACCATATATTTT. Protein: CASKPSSGNTIYF. This chain links TRBV12-3 or TRBV12-4 with TRBJ1-3; no firm D call. The ends were cut back, 7 bases at V and 0 bases at J, with 7 bases in the middle. The CDR3 has 13 residues.

The rearrangement joins TRBV4-3 to TRBJ2-3; D call uncertain. V lost 5 bases and J 0 bases, leaving 9 bases between the germline ends. The length of the CDR3 is 14 residues. Germline V lookup: CDR1 LGHNA, CDR2 YSLEER. CDR3 amino acids: CASSKRSSTDTQYF. The CDR3 nucleotides read TGCGCCAGCAGCAAAAGATCTAGCACAGATACGCAGTATTTT.

The chain has TRBV11-1 and TRBJ2-5, with 10 bases fitting TRBD2. Germline loops: CDR1 SGHAT, CDR2 FQDESV (reference sequence). After removal of 2 bases from V and 1 base from J, the junction contained 7 bases not matched to a gene. The CDR3 sequence is 17 residues long. The CDR3 sequence is CASSLLFRTSGQETQYF. As DNA, the CDR3 is TGTGCCAGCAGCTTACTCTTCCGGACTAGCGGCCAAGAGACCCAGTACTTC.

This clonotype was observed a handful of times. This chain uses TRBV2 with TRBJ2-3; D is possibly TRBD1 or TRBD2 (5 bases each). CDR1 and CDR2 (germline): SNHLY, FYNNEI. Trimming left V 4 bases short and J 2 bases short, with 13 bases between. The CDR3 is made up of 15 amino acids. The CDR3 region has the DNA TGTGCCAGCAGTGTTACCGGGGCTACCACAGATACGCAGTATTTT. Protein sequence: CASSVTGATTDTQYF.

V gene TRBV5-1 combines with J gene TRBJ1-2, with unresolved D. The CDR3 covers 14 residues. The V and J ends lost 4 bases and 8 bases respectively, with 18 bases between them. From germline, CDR1 is SGHRS and CDR2 YFSETQ. CDR3 sequence (DNA): TGCGCCAGCAGCCCACCGTACCCCGAAGAGGGCTACACCTTC. Translated, it gives CASSPPYPEEGYTF.

This clonotype has at least ten counts. The CDR3 sequence is CSAGEVLVDEQYF. The CDR3, as DNA: TGCAGCGCAGGGGAGGTACTAGTCGACGAGCAGTACTTC. The V and J genes are TRBV29-1 and TRBJ2-7; D tentatively reads TRBD1 or TRBD2 (6 bases each). V was trimmed by 7 bases and J by 5 bases, leaving 18 bases between them. From germline, CDR1 is SQVTM and CDR2 ANQGSEA. The CDR3 length is 13 residues.